These 3 T cell receptor beta chains were sequenced from one sample in a study of PD-1 blockade in classical Hodgkin lymphoma. The patients all showed relapse after autologous stem cell transplantation, while their brentuximab vedotin exposure varied. Here immunoSEQ multiplex PCR was the method, and the copy in TCRdb shows in-frame clones only, minus some. Here the sample spans under 15,000 clones, roughly 80% being singletons. Sequences were derived from peripheral blood mononuclear cells (PBMCs), sampled at baseline. These receptors all come from a human donor with classical Hodgkin lymphoma.

The chain employs TRBV10-1 and TRBJ2-7; 9 positions agree with TRBD2. The length of the CDR3 is 14 residues. Per germline, CDR1 WNHNN and CDR2 SYGVQD (reference sequence). Unmatched junction bases numbered 3, after V lost 5 bases and J lost 1 base. The DNA for the CDR3 is TGCGCCAGCAGTAATAGCGGGGGATCCTACGAGCAGTACTTC. Protein: CASSNSGGSYEQYF.

The V and J genes are TRBV2 and TRBJ2-7; D is ambiguous. V lost 5 bases to trimming and J lost 3 bases, with 8 bases between them. From germline, CDR1 is SNHLY and CDR2 FYNNEI. This CDR3 contains 12 residues. The CDR3 here is CASSLGLYEQYF. Written as DNA, the CDR3 is TGTGCCAGCAGTTTGGGCCTCTACGAGCAGTACTTC.

The chain couples TRBV7-2 to TRBJ2-2, with D tentatively TRBD1 (6 bases). Germline lookup yields CDR1 SGHTA and CDR2 FQGNSA. The CDR3 extends over 14 amino acids. Trimming left V 2 bases short and J 6 bases short, with 10 bases between. As DNA, the CDR3 is TGTGCCAGCAGCTTAACTGGGGGCTCCGGGGAGCTGTTTTTT. Amino acids: CASSLTGGSGELFF.